This T cell receptor beta chain was observed in a study of blood T cell repertoires in COVID-19. Looking at the study overall: From T cells, B-cell-depleted T cells, or PBMCs came the material, which was cDNA or gDNA.

The CDR3 consists of 15 residues. Germline CDR1 is MNHEY and CDR2 is SVGAGI. V gave up 2 bases and J gave up 7 bases; unmatched junction bases: 7. Using immunoSEQ multiplex PCR, the repertoire was profiled, and TCRdb retains in-frame clones only, with some absent. This table has 110,000 to 150,000 clones, roughly 88% appearing once. Sequenced sample: peripheral blood. The chain recombines TRBV6-5 with TRBJ2-1; 8 bases are shared with TRBD2. This clonotype originated in a man between 65 and 79 years old with acute or convalescent COVID-19. CDR3 loop: CASSYDRRGENEQFF. CDR3 nucleotide sequence: TGTGCCAGCAGTTACGATAGGCGGGGGGAGAATGAGCAGTTCTTC.